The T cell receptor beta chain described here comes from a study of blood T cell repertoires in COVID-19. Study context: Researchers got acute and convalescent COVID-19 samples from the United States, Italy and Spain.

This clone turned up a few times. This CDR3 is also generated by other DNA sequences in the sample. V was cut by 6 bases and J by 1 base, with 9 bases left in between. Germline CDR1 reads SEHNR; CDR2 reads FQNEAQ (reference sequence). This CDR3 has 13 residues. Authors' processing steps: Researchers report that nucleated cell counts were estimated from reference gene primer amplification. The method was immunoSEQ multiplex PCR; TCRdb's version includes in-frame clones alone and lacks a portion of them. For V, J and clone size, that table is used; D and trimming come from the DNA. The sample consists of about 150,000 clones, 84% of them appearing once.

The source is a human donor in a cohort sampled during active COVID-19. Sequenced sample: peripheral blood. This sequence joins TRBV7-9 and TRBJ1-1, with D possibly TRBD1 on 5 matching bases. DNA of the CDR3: TGTGCCAGCAGTCTTCAGGGGAACACTGAAGCTTTCTTT. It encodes CASSLQGNTEAFF.